This T cell receptor (beta chain) was recorded in a study of vaccination effects on CD4 cells after COVID-19. Trimming removed 1 base at V and 1 base at J, with 11 bases between. Germline V gene data show CDR1 as LGHDT and CDR2 as YNNKEL (reference sequence). The CDR3 extends over 16 amino acids. Note on this clone: Its target is not known.

Findings of the study overall: There were few convalescent patients in the study and no early post-infection timepoints. Of the vaccine-induced clones from healthy vaccinees, merely 1 of 255 recognized common cold coronaviruses as well.

CD4+ T cells specific for antigen were expanded with viral peptide pools by the ViraFEST assay before sequencing. Cultured cells yielded isolated CD4+ T cells after roughly 11 days. Nucleocapsid antibodies were negative in the vaccine recipients, who had never had SARS-CoV-2 infection. In culture with 10 IU/ml IL-2 and about 9.7 ug/ml peptides, PBMC were grown at a few million per well. A half-medium replacement with IL-2 medium was carried out on days 3 and 7. Assay: immunoSEQ multiplex PCR; the TCRdb copy retains only in-frame clones and omits some. The sample has some 24,000 clones, approximately 80% seen once.

Specimen: CD4+ T cells from PBMCs cultured with HCoV-NL63 spike peptides, collected before COVID-19 vaccination. The TCR sequence derives from a human donor who received a COVID-19 vaccine. The chain is built from TRBV3-1 (or the pseudogene TRBV3-2) and TRBJ2-4, with a tentative D call TRBD2 (5 bases). The CDR3, as DNA: TGTGCCAGCAGCCAAGCCCGGACGGGGGCCAAAAACATTCAGTACTTC. Translating gives CASSQARTGAKNIQYF.